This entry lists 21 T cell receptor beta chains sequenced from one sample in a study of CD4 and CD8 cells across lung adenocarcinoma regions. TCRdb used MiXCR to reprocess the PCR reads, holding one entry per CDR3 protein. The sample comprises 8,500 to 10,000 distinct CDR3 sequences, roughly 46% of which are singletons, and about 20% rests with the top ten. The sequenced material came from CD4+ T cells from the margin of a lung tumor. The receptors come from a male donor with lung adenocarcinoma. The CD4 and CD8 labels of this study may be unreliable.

This CDR3 is CASRAGGGAGGTDTQYF. DNA for the CDR3: TGTGCCAGCAGGGCGGGCGGAGGGGCGGGTGGCACAGATACGCAGTATTTT. The V call is TRBV6-1, the J call TRBJ2-3, with TRBD2 as a possible D gene (6 bases). Per the germline V gene, CDR1 is MNHNS and CDR2 is SASEGT. Trimming stripped 6 bases from V and 1 base from J, with 20 bases between. The length of the CDR3 is 17 residues.

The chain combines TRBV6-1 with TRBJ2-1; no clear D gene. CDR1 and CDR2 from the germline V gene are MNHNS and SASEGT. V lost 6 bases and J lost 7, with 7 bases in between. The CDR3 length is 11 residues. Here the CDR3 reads CASSTGNEQFF. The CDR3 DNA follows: TGTGCCAGCAGCACCGGGAATGAGCAGTTCTTC.

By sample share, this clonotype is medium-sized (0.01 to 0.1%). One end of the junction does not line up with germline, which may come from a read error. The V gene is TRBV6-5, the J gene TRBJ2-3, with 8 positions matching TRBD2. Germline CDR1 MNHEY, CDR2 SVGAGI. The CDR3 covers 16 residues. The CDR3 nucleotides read TGTGCCAGCAGCCTGGACCCGACTAGCGTCACATATACGCAGTATTTT. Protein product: CASSLDPTSVTYTQYF.

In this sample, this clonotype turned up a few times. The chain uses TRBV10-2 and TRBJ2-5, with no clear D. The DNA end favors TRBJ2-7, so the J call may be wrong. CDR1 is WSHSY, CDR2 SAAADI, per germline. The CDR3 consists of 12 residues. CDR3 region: CASSEGEYEQYF. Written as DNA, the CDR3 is TGCGCCAGCAGTGAGGGGGAATACGAGCAGTACTTC.

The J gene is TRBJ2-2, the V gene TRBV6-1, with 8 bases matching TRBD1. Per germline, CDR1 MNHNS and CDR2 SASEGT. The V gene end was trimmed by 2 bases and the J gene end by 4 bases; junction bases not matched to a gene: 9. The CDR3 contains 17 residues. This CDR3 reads CASSELRTGWVTGELFF. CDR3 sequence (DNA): TGTGCCAGCAGTGAACTAAGGACAGGGTGGGTCACCGGGGAGCTGTTTTTT.

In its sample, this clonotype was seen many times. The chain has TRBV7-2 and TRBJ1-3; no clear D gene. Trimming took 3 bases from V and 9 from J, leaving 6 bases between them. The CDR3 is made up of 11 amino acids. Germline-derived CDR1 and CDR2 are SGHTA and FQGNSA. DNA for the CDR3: TGTGCCAGCAGCTTGGATAGCACCATATATTTT. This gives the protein CASSLDSTIYF.

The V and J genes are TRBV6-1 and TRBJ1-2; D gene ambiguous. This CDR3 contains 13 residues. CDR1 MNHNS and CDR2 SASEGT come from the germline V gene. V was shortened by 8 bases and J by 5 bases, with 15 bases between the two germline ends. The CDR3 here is CASLLQFKYGYTF. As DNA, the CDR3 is TGTGCCAGCCTCCTCCAATTCAAATATGGCTACACCTTC.

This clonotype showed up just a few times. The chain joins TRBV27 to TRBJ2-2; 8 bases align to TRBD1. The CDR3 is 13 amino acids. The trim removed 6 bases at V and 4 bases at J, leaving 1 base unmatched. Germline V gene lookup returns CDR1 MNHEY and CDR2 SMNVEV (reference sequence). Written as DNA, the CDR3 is TGTGCCAGCAGAGGGACAGGCACCGGGGAGCTGTTTTTT. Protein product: CASRGTGTGELFF.

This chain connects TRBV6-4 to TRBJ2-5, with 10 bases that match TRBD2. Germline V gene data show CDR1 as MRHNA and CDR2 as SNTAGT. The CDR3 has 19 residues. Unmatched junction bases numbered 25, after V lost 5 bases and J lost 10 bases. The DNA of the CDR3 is TGTGCCAGCAGTCTCACGGCGGCTAGCGGGGGCTCGGACACAGATATCCAGTACTTC. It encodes CASSLTAASGGSDTDIQYF.

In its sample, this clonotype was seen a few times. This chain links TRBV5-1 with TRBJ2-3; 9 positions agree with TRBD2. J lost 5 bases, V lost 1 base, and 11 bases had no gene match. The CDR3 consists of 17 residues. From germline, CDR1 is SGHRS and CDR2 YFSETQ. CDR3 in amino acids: CASSLTLLAGQGDTQYF. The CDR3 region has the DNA TGCGCCAGCAGCTTGACCCTACTAGCGGGCCAAGGAGATACGCAGTATTTT. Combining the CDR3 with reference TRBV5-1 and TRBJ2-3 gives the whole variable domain KAGVTQTPRYLIKTRGQQVTLSCSPISGHRSVSWYQQTPGQGLQFLFEYFSETQRNKGNFPGRFSGRQFSNSRSEMNVSTLELGDSALYLCASSLTLLAGQGDTQYFGPGTRLTVL.

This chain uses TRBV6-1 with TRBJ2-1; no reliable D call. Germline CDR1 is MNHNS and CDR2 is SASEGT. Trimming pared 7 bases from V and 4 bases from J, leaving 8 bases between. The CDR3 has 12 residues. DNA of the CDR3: TGTGCCAGCAACGACCATTACAATGAGCAGTTCTTC. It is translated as CASNDHYNEQFF.

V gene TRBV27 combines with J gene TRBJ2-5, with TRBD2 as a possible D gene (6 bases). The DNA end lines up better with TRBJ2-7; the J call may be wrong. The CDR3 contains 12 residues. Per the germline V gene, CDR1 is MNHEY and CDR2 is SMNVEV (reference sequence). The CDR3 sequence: CASMGGPYEQYF. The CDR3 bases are TGTGCCAGCATGGGGGGACCCTACGAGCAGTACTTC.

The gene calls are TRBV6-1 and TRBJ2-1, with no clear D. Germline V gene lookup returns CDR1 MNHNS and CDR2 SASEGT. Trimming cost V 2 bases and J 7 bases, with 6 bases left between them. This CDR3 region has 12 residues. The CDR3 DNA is TGTGCCAGCAGTGAATTAGGGAATGAGCAGTTCTTC. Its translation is CASSELGNEQFF.

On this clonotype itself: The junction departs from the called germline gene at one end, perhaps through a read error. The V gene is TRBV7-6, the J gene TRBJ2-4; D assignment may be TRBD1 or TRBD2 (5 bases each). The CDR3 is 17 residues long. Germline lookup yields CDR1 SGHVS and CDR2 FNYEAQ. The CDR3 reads CASSLVSGLGAKNTQYF. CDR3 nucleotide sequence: TGTGCCAGCAGCCTAGTCTCGGGGCTGGGAGCCAAAAACACTCAGTACTTC.

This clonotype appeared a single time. The CDR3 is CASSETGAEANVLTF. DNA of the CDR3: TGTGCCAGCAGTGAAACCGGGGCGGAGGCCAACGTCCTGACTTTC. V is TRBV6-1 and J is TRBJ2-6; D possibly matches TRBD1 or TRBD2 (5 bases each). V dropped 2 bases and J dropped 6 bases, with 11 bases sitting between them. The CDR3 is 15 amino acids. The germline V gene has CDR1 MNHNS and CDR2 SASEGT.

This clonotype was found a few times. CDR3 bases: TGTGCCAGCAGTCCCGAGGGGGGGCAGAACACTGAAGCTTTCTTT. Translation gives CASSPEGGQNTEAFF. The rearrangement uses TRBV6-1 and TRBJ1-1, with D tentatively TRBD1 (6 bases). This CDR3 contains 15 residues. The germline V and J ends were trimmed by 5 bases and 1 base, with 14 bases remaining between them. Germline V gene data show CDR1 as MNHNS and CDR2 as SASEGT.

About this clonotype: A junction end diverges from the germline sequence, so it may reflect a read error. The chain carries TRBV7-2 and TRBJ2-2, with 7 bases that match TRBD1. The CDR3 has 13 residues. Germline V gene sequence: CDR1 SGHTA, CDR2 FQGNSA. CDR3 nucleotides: TGTGCCAGCAGCGGTGTGAGCACAGGGGAGCAGTTTTTT. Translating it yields CASSGVSTGEQFF.

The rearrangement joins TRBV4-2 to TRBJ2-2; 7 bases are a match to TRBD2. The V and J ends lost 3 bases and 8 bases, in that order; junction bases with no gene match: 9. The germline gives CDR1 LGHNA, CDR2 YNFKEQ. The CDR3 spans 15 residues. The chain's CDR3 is CASSQGGGGGGELFF. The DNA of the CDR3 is TGTGCCAGCAGCCAGGGGGGGGGGGGGGGGGGGGAGCTGTTTTTT.

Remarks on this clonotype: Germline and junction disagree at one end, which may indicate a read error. In nucleotides, the CDR3 is TGCGCCAGCAGCGAGTCGCGGCAGGGAGCCAAAAACACGCAGTATTTC. Its translation: CASSESRQGAKNTQYF. This sequence joins TRBV4-1 and TRBJ2-4, with D perhaps being TRBD1 or TRBD2 (5 bases each). Germline V lookup: CDR1 MGHRA, CDR2 YSYEKL. There are 16 residues in the CDR3.

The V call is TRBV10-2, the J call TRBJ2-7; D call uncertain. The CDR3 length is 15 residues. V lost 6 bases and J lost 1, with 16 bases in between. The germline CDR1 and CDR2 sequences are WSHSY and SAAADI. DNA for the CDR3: TGCGCCAGCAGCGAGGCTACGGCCACGTCCTACGAGCAGTACTTC. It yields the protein CASSEATATSYEQYF.

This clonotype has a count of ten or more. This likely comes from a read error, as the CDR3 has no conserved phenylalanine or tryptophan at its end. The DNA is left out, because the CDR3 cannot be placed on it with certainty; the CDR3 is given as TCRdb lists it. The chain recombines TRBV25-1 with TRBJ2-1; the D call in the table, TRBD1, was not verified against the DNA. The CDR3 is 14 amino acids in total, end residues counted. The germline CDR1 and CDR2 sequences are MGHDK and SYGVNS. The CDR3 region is CASSEQGSVGMGPA.